One sample yielded the 25 T cell receptor beta chains listed below, sequenced in a study of technical replicates of blood from a few donors. Clones were sequenced by immunoSEQ multiplex PCR, and TCRdb holds only the in-frame ones, with some missing. The table has roughly 65,000 clones, over 75% seen once; the top ten hold 4% to 5%. What was sequenced was PBMCs. Source of these receptors: a human donor in good health. Some clones in this sample may be carry-over from other donors' samples.

This clone was counted a single time. The rearrangement uses TRBV6-1 and TRBJ2-7; TRBD1 might be the D (6 bases). The V end was cut by 6 bases, the J end by 3 bases, with 12 bases between. This CDR3 has 13 amino acids. CDR1 is MNHNS and CDR2 is SASEGT in the germline V gene. The CDR3 region is CASSLQGIYEQYF. The CDR3 nucleotides read TGTGCCAGCAGCCTACAGGGAATCTACGAGCAGTACTTC.

This clone was recorded many times. The chain recombines TRBV18 with TRBJ1-3; D is uncertain. The germline gives CDR1 KGHSH, CDR2 LQKENI. The V gene lost 6 bases and the J gene lost 4 bases, with 16 bases spanning the gap. The CDR3 loop spans 15 amino acids. CDR3 amino acids: CASSPKKSGGNTIYF. The CDR3 DNA is TGTGCCAGCTCGCCCAAGAAATCGGGAGGAAACACCATATATTTT.

The chain links TRBV18 to TRBJ1-3; unclear D gene. V gave up 2 bases and J gave up 1 base, with 9 bases separating them. This CDR3 contains 15 residues. From germline, CDR1 is KGHSH and CDR2 LQKENI. CDR3 coding DNA: TGTGCCAGCTCACCATTGGGAGGGTCTGGAAACACCATATATTTT. It specifies CASSPLGGSGNTIYF. Full variable domain (remainder filled in from reference TRBV18 and TRBJ1-3): NAGVMQNPRHLVRRRGQEARLRCSPMKGHSHVYWYRQLPEEGLKFMVYLQKENIIDESGMPKERFSAEFPKEGPSILRIQQVVRGDSAAYFCASSPLGGSGNTIYFGEGSWLTVV.

This chain links TRBV27 with TRBJ1-1; 8 bases match TRBD1. With V trimmed by 6 bases and J by 8 bases, 14 bases remained unmatched. Per the germline V gene, CDR1 is MNHEY and CDR2 is SMNVEV (reference sequence). This CDR3 spans 15 amino acids. The CDR3 DNA reads as TGTGCCAGCAGCTATCGCCCAGGGGGCGACGTAGAAGCTTTCTTT. Protein sequence: CASSYRPGGDVEAFF.

V and J are TRBV7-8 and TRBJ1-4; 7 positions agree with TRBD1. Germline CDR1 and CDR2: SGHVS and FQNEAQ. This CDR3 is 16 amino acids long. V lost 3 bases and J lost 0; bases outside the gene matches: 4. CDR3 amino acids: CASSFTGDATNEKLFF. The CDR3 nucleotides read TGTGCCAGCAGCTTTACAGGGGACGCAACTAATGAAAAACTGTTTTTT.

The rearrangement uses TRBV6-6 and TRBJ1-3; tentatively, D is TRBD1 (5 bases). Trimming took 6 bases from V and 2 from J, leaving 14 bases between them. CDR1 MNHNY and CDR2 SVGAGI come from the germline V gene (reference sequence). This CDR3 spans 15 amino acids. CDR3 DNA sequence: TGTGCCAGCAGCGACGGGGGGTTAGCTGGAAACACCATATATTTT. Its protein product is CASSDGGLAGNTIYF.

The rearrangement uses TRBV7-2 and TRBJ1-1, with D possibly being TRBD1 (5 bases). The CDR3 has 14 residues. V lost 5 bases to trimming and J lost 0 bases, with 10 bases between them. The germline V gene encodes CDR1 SGHTA and CDR2 FQGNSA. Written as DNA, the CDR3 is TGTGCCAGCAGCAAGGGACTATTGAACACTGAAGCTTTCTTT. Translating gives CASSKGLLNTEAFF.

The rearrangement joins TRBV4-3 to TRBJ2-2, with no clear D. This CDR3 spans 13 amino acids. Germline loops: CDR1 LGHNA, CDR2 YSLEER. The V end was cut by 0 bases, the J end by 6 bases, with 5 bases between. The CDR3, as DNA: TGCGCCAGCAGCCAAGATCGGGCCGGGGAGCTGTTTTTT. Amino acid sequence: CASSQDRAGELFF.

This rearrangement joins TRBV18 to TRBJ2-5, with D possibly matching TRBD1 (8 bases). V lost 5 bases, J lost 5 bases, and 15 bases lay in between. The CDR3 is made up of 14 amino acids. From germline, CDR1 is KGHSH and CDR2 LQKENI. CDR3: CASSGGQGGETQYF. DNA of the CDR3: TGTGCCAGCTCAGGAGGACAGGGAGGGGAGACCCAGTACTTC.

The rearrangement links TRBV5-4 to TRBJ2-1; 7 bases fit TRBD1. The CDR3 contains 18 residues. The V segment lost 6 bases and the J segment 2 bases; nucleotides outside the gene matches: 17. Germline V gene data show CDR1 as SGHNT and CDR2 as YYREEE (reference sequence). The CDR3 region has the DNA TGTGCCAGCACCCTGGACGGGCGTAGGGGGCCCACCTACAATGAGCAGTTCTTC. This translates into CASTLDGRRGPTYNEQFF.

This clone was observed a few times. The V call is TRBV30, the J call TRBJ1-1; TRBD1 might be the D (6 bases). The CDR3 totals 11 residues. Germline CDR1 and CDR2: GTSNPN and SVGIG (reference sequence). V was shortened by 8 bases and J by 5 bases, with 12 bases between the two germline ends. The CDR3 coding sequence is TGTGCCCAGGGGCTGAGGACTGAAGCTTTCTTT. Its protein is CAQGLRTEAFF.

The chain has TRBV7-9 and TRBJ2-2; tentatively, D is TRBD1 (6 bases). This CDR3 comprises 16 residues. CDR1 SEHNR and CDR2 FQNEAQ come from the germline V gene (reference sequence). V lost 10 bases, J lost 6 bases, and 24 bases lay in between. The CDR3 is CATWGLRGKSPGELFF. The CDR3 region has the DNA TGTGCCACCTGGGGTCTCAGGGGAAAAAGTCCCGGGGAGCTGTTTTTT.

The rearrangement links TRBV5-1 to TRBJ2-3; TRBD1 agrees at 9 bases. The CDR3 totals 15 residues. Trimming at V came to 8 bases and at J to 0 bases, leaving 7 bases not matched to a gene. Germline CDR1 and CDR2: SGHRS and YFSETQ. The CDR3 nucleotides are TGCGCCAGTCGGGACAGGGCCTCTAGCACAGATACGCAGTATTTT. It yields the protein CASRDRASSTDTQYF.

This clone turned up a few times. The V and J genes are TRBV6-4 and TRBJ2-3; D is unresolved. Trimming pared 3 bases from V and 1 base from J, leaving 5 bases between. Germline CDR1 reads MRHNA; CDR2 reads SNTAGT. The CDR3 extends over 13 amino acids. The CDR3 loop is CASSETGTDTQYF. The CDR3 DNA sequence: TGTGCCAGCAGTGAGACTGGCACAGATACGCAGTATTTT.

The V call is TRBV9, the J call TRBJ2-1; D is unresolved. V was cut by 0 bases and J by 1 base, with 8 bases left in between. The CDR3 runs to 15 residues. Germline values: CDR1 SGDLS, CDR2 YYNGEE. The CDR3 region is CASSVDPTSYNEQFF. In DNA form, the CDR3 reads TGTGCCAGCAGCGTAGACCCCACATCCTACAATGAGCAGTTCTTC.

A single count supports this clone. The V call is TRBV19, the J call TRBJ2-1, with a weak D call TRBD1 (6 bases). The CDR3 extends over 18 amino acids. Germline V CDR1 and CDR2: LNHDA, SQIVND (reference sequence). The V end was cut by 3 bases, the J end by 0 bases, with 18 bases between. The CDR3: CASSIWWGQVSSYNEQFF. CDR3 DNA sequence: TGTGCCAGTAGTATTTGGTGGGGGCAGGTCAGCTCCTACAATGAGCAGTTCTTC.

This sequence joins TRBV6-5 and TRBJ2-2; the match to TRBD2 covers 7 bases. The length of the CDR3 is 13 residues. V was pared by 4 bases and J by 8 bases, with 4 bases of the junction left unmatched. In germline, CDR1 is MNHEY, CDR2 SVGAGI. The DNA for the CDR3 is TGTGCCAGCAGTTCGCGGGGGTCAGGGGAGCTGTTTTTT. It codes for CASSSRGSGELFF.

The V and J genes are TRBV7-2 and TRBJ2-7; 7 bases are shared with TRBD1. From germline, CDR1 is SGHTA and CDR2 FQGNSA. V was pared by 3 bases and J by 2 bases, with 13 bases of the junction left unmatched. The CDR3 is 17 residues long. The CDR3 region has the DNA TGTGCCAGCAGCTTCTACAGGGGTCTGGTCCCGACCTACGAGCAGTACTTC. It translates to CASSFYRGLVPTYEQYF.

The chain employs TRBV4-1 and TRBJ1-1; D is unresolved. Germline loops: CDR1 MGHRA, CDR2 YSYEKL. The germline V and J ends were trimmed by 1 base and 11 bases, with 23 bases remaining between them. The CDR3 has 16 residues. This CDR3 reads CASSQAGLNSGGGAFF. The CDR3 bases are TGCGCCAGCAGCCAAGCAGGACTAAATTCTGGAGGAGGGGCTTTCTTT.

The sample holds a few counts of this clone. This sequence joins TRBV30 and TRBJ2-3, with no clear D. V was clipped by 0 bases and J by 5 bases, with 12 bases between them. There are 14 residues in the CDR3. The germline V gene has CDR1 GTSNPN and CDR2 SVGIG (reference sequence). The CDR3 nucleotides read TGTGCCTGGAGTGTAGAGGCCTTAAAAGATACGCAGTATTTT. Protein sequence: CAWSVEALKDTQYF.

This rearrangement joins TRBV4-3 to TRBJ2-5, with 8 positions matching TRBD2. This CDR3 region has 15 residues. The germline V gene has CDR1 LGHNA and CDR2 YSLEER. The J segment lost 4 bases and the V segment lost 1 base, leaving 5 bases of the junction unmatched. As DNA, the CDR3 is TGCGCCAGCAGCCAAGGACTAGCGCAAGGAGAGACCCAGTACTTC. Amino acids: CASSQGLAQGETQYF.

The genes are TRBV9 and TRBJ2-5; a possible D gene is TRBD1 (6 bases). The V end lost 3 bases, the J end lost 5 bases, and 17 bases lay between the germline ends. The CDR3 is made up of 15 amino acids. Looked up from germline, CDR1 is SGDLS and CDR2 is YYNGEE. This CDR3 reads CASSGPGRGLETQYF. For the CDR3, the DNA is TGTGCCAGCAGCGGGCCTGGCAGGGGTTTGGAGACCCAGTACTTC.

The table lists this clone with a count of one. This sequence joins TRBV5-1 and TRBJ2-5; the D gene is possibly TRBD2 (5 bases). Between the trimmed V and J ends, which lost 4 bases and 0 bases, there was a span of 13 bases. Germline V gene lookup returns CDR1 SGHRS and CDR2 YFSETQ. This CDR3 comprises 15 residues. The CDR3, as DNA: TGCGCCAGCAGCCTAGACCGGGGTCACCAAGAGACCCAGTACTTC. Residues: CASSLDRGHQETQYF.

This sequence joins TRBV7-8 and TRBJ2-1, with D unresolved. V was pared by 5 bases and J by 0 bases, with 17 bases between. The CDR3 has 17 amino acids. CDR1 SGHVS and CDR2 FQNEAQ come from the germline V gene. This CDR3 is CASSAQPQISSYNEQFF. CDR3 sequence (DNA): TGTGCCAGCAGCGCCCAACCACAGATAAGCTCCTACAATGAGCAGTTCTTC.

The J gene is TRBJ1-5, the V gene TRBV2; 8 bases fit TRBD1. CDR1 and CDR2 from the germline V gene are SNHLY and FYNNEI. Trimming at V came to 3 bases and at J to 4 bases, leaving 5 bases not matched to a gene. The CDR3 is made up of 15 amino acids. The CDR3 DNA is TGTGCCAGCAGTGACAGGGGGCTTGCAAATCAGCCCCAGCATTTT. Encoded protein: CASSDRGLANQPQHF.